Given below is one T cell receptor (beta chain) in context. What it recognizes is unknown. Looked up from germline, CDR1 is GTSNPN and CDR2 is SVGIG (reference sequence). The germline V and J ends were trimmed by 0 bases and 3 bases, with 8 bases remaining between them. CDR3 length: 13 amino acids. The PCR ran on 60 Vbeta and 13 Jbeta primers. TCRdb's table, derived via immunoSEQ multiplex PCR, lists solely in-frame clones and lacks some. The sample includes over 150,000 clones, over 70% of them seen just once. This record belongs to a study of cytomegalovirus exposure and HLA in healthy donors. Whole-study results and caveats: According to reports, the classifier identified cytomegalovirus status with high specificity and sensitivity. V- and J-gene trimming in TCR beta was tied to a missense DCLRE1C variant by an analysis performed later. Some V segments could not be told apart, so they were left out, TRBV6-2 and TRBV6-3 among them.

The TCR originated in a woman aged 45-65 years in good health and CMV-seropositive. The sample taken for sequencing was PBMCs. The chain combines TRBV30 with TRBJ1-1; the D gene is possibly TRBD1 (5 bases). DNA for the CDR3: TGTGCCTGGAGTGTAGGGGAATACACTGAAGCTTTCTTT. Protein sequence: CAWSVGEYTEAFF.